A selection of T cell receptor beta chains follows, all from one sample in a study of blood T cell repertoires in COVID-19. The data were produced by immunoSEQ multiplex PCR, yet TCRdb's version contains in-frame clones alone and is incomplete. The sample holds roughly 250,000 clones, around 89% seen once. The sequenced sample consisted of peripheral blood. The receptors derive from a man between 60 and 70 years old who had recovered from COVID-19. Each CDR3 is given without its conserved first and last residue. Clone sizes are given selectively: once, few, many, or a class where the clone is expanded.

abundance: once; v_gene: TRBV7-2; CDR3aa: ASSLGRGPLAQY
abundance: once; v_gene: TRBV9; CDR3aa: ASMRVNTEAF
abundance: NA; v_gene: TRBV7-3; CDR3aa: ASSSTGGGVDTQY
abundance: NA; v_gene: TRBV12-5; CDR3aa: ASGLVGFMRASSYNEQF
abundance: many; v_gene: TRBV11-1; CDR3aa: ASSLGGQGGTYEQY
abundance: NA; v_gene: TRBV5-4; CDR3aa: ASSLDRGYEQY
abundance: NA; v_gene: TRBV23-1; CDR3aa: ASSHKGQLYEQY
abundance: NA; v_gene: TRBV11-2; CDR3aa: ASRVTGGYNTEAF
abundance: NA; v_gene: TRBV12-3/TRBV12-4; CDR3aa: ASSLNRAETQY
abundance: NA; v_gene: TRBV27; CDR3aa: ASSPLPRGPSDYT
abundance: NA; v_gene: TRBV7-2; CDR3aa: ASSSSRLAADTQY
abundance: NA; v_gene: TRBV4-1; CDR3aa: ASSQEGLAGSSSYEQY
abundance: NA; v_gene: TRBV5-6; CDR3aa: ASSLGGYQETQY
abundance: once; v_gene: TRBV2; CDR3aa: ASSQPLTESGANVLT
abundance: once; v_gene: TRBV6-5; CDR3aa: ASRAGTHNYGYT
abundance: NA; v_gene: TRBV12-3/TRBV12-4; CDR3aa: ASSVGGVHEQY
abundance: few; v_gene: TRBV19; CDR3aa: ASRDPEGQGVNEQF
abundance: NA; v_gene: TRBV7-2; CDR3aa: ASSFGGGLQVNEQF
abundance: NA; v_gene: TRBV6-6; CDR3aa: ASITGSSGNTIY
abundance: few; v_gene: TRBV5-4; CDR3aa: ASSLDREAGPNTGELF
abundance: NA; v_gene: TRBV9; CDR3aa: ASSVSPADMTQETQY
abundance: NA; v_gene: TRBV30; CDR3aa: AWRGNRQGVDEQF
abundance: once; v_gene: TRBV5-4; CDR3aa: ASSPRGGGETQY
abundance: NA; v_gene: TRBV4-2; CDR3aa: ASSQDWKGAYPYEQY
abundance: NA; v_gene: TRBV7-2; CDR3aa: ASSSRATGFGTEAF
abundance: NA; v_gene: TRBV5-4; CDR3aa: ASSRDRGLQETQY
abundance: NA; v_gene: TRBV19; CDR3aa: ASSISAPKGVNNSPLH
abundance: NA; v_gene: TRBV27; CDR3aa: ASATRIRSNTGELF
abundance: NA; v_gene: TRBV9; CDR3aa: ASSVVMDRRSNQPQH
abundance: NA; v_gene: TRBV19; CDR3aa: ASSLLGPASTDTQY
abundance: NA; v_gene: TRBV5-1; CDR3aa: ASSVQGANEKLF
abundance: NA; v_gene: TRBV5-1; CDR3aa: ASSPGQGFSYNEQF
abundance: NA; v_gene: TRBV27; CDR3aa: ASRDFYSNQPQH
abundance: NA; v_gene: TRBV11-3; CDR3aa: ASSLRSGDNSPLH
abundance: NA; v_gene: TRBV10-3; CDR3aa: AISPGGVEETQY
abundance: NA; v_gene: TRBV6-5; CDR3aa: ATSGLANTEAF